These 27 T cell receptor beta chains were all obtained from the same sample, sequenced in a study of shared clonotypes between healthy human individuals. Assay: immunoSEQ multiplex PCR; the TCRdb copy retains only in-frame clones and omits some. This sample has around 2.3 million clones; approximately 96% occur once, and the top ten carry roughly 0.13%. Sequenced input: naive CD4+ T cells sorted from blood. Noted subset: CD45RA+ positively selected. These receptors were taken from a man younger than 35 in good health.

The V call is TRBV25-1, the J call TRBJ2-3; no clear D gene. The V gene lost 6 bases and the J gene lost 5 bases, with 6 bases spanning the gap. This CDR3 is built from 11 residues. From germline, CDR1 is MGHDK and CDR2 SYGVNS. CDR3 DNA sequence: TGTGCCAGCAGAGACGGAGATACGCAGTATTTT. This gives the protein CASRDGDTQYF.

The CDR3 DNA reads TGTGCCAGCACCCCGAGCTACGATCAGCCCCAGCATTTT. Translating gives CASTPSYDQPQHF. The chain is built from TRBV6-5 and TRBJ1-5; D is undetermined. Germline V gene lookup returns CDR1 MNHEY and CDR2 SVGAGI. Trimming removed 7 bases at V and 5 bases at J, with 12 bases between. There are 13 residues in the CDR3.

The chain is built from TRBV2 and TRBJ2-5; no clear D. The ends were cut back, 11 bases at V and 5 bases at J, with 18 bases in the middle. CDR1 and CDR2 (germline): SNHLY, FYNNEI. There are 13 residues in the CDR3. For the CDR3, the DNA is TGTGCCTCCAACATTGGCGGTCCGGAGACCCAGTACTTC. It is translated as CASNIGGPETQYF.

The CDR3 region is CASSQGDRAEDKQYF. DNA for the CDR3: TGCGCCAGCAGCCAAGGGGACAGGGCGGAAGATAAGCAGTACTTC. V is TRBV4-1 and J is TRBJ2-7, with 9 positions matching TRBD1. The V gene end was trimmed by 1 base and the J gene end by 8 bases; junction bases not matched to a gene: 9. Germline assignment: CDR1 MGHRA and CDR2 YSYEKL. CDR3 length: 15 amino acids.

To note about this clone: This same CDR3 is encoded by further DNA sequences in the sample. This rearrangement joins TRBV5-1 to TRBJ2-3; 7 bases align to TRBD1. This CDR3 region has 14 residues. Trimming cost V 3 bases and J 2 bases; bases outside gene matches: 3. CDR1 is SGHRS, CDR2 YFSETQ, per germline. The CDR3 nucleotides are TGCGCCAGCAGCTCCGGACAGGTCACAGATACGCAGTATTTT. Translated, it gives CASSSGQVTDTQYF.

In its sample, this clone was seen once. The chain uses TRBV27 and TRBJ2-5, with D uncertain. Trimming removed 4 bases at V and 0 bases at J, with 6 bases between. Germline V gives CDR1 MNHEY, CDR2 SMNVEV (reference sequence). The CDR3 is 13 residues long. CDR3 region: CASSSQYQETQYF. The CDR3 DNA is TGTGCCAGCAGTTCCCAGTACCAAGAGACCCAGTACTTC.

This sequence joins TRBV19 and TRBJ1-1; 7 bases line up with TRBD1. Germline V gene sequence: CDR1 LNHDA, CDR2 SQIVND (reference sequence). J lost 4 bases, V lost 6 bases, and 5 bases had no gene match. The CDR3 loop spans 13 amino acids. In DNA form, the CDR3 reads TGTGCCAGTAGACCCTCAGGGGGCACTGAAGCTTTCTTT. The encoded protein is CASRPSGGTEAFF. Using reference TRBV19 and TRBJ1-1 for the parts outside the CDR3, the full variable domain is DGGITQSPKYLFRKEGQNVTLSCEQNLNHDAMYWYRQDPGQGLRLIYYSQIVNDFQKGDIAEGYSVSREKKESFPLTVTSAQKNPTAFYLCASRPSGGTEAFFGQGTRLTVV.

The chain uses TRBV25-1 and TRBJ1-4; 7 bases map to TRBD1. The CDR3 spans 16 residues. The germline CDR1 and CDR2 sequences are MGHDK and SYGVNS. V was pared by 8 bases and J by 2 bases, with 11 bases of the junction left unmatched. The DNA for the CDR3 is TGTGCCAGCCATAATTCTGGAGGGGGCACTAATGAAAAACTGTTTTTT. Translated: CASHNSGGGTNEKLFF.

V and J are TRBV28 and TRBJ1-6; 9 bases fit TRBD1. The CDR3 is 15 residues long. Per germline, CDR1 MDHEN and CDR2 SYDVKM. V gave up 4 bases and J gave up 9 bases; unmatched junction bases: 7. CDR3 residues: CASSSTGTGPSPLHF. CDR3 in DNA: TGTGCCAGCAGTTCTACCGGGACAGGGCCTTCACCCCTCCACTTT.

The gene calls are TRBV5-8 and TRBJ1-2; D is undetermined. This CDR3 contains 15 residues. Germline CDR1 and CDR2: SGHTS and YDEGEE. The V and J ends lost 4 bases and 5 bases respectively, with 18 bases between them. CDR3 protein: CASSPTLGYQYGYTF. In DNA, the CDR3 is TGTGCCAGCAGCCCTACCCTGGGATACCAATATGGCTACACCTTC.

The chain couples TRBV7-9 to TRBJ1-2; D possibly corresponds to TRBD1 (5 bases). The ends were cut back, 1 base at V and 3 bases at J, with 12 bases in the middle. Germline assignment: CDR1 SEHNR and CDR2 FQNEAQ (reference sequence). There are 15 residues in the CDR3. For the CDR3, the DNA is TGTGCCAGCAGCTTAGGGCAGGGATGGGACTATGGCTACACCTTC. Its translation is CASSLGQGWDYGYTF.

The CDR3 is CASKGDTDTQYF. The CDR3 bases are TGCGCCAGCAAAGGGGACACAGATACGCAGTATTTT. The V and J genes are TRBV10-1 and TRBJ2-3; perhaps TRBD1 as D (5 bases). Trimming removed 7 bases at V and 2 bases at J, with 7 bases between. The CDR3 sequence is 12 residues long. Germline values: CDR1 WNHNN, CDR2 SYGVQD (reference sequence).

This clone was seen only once. The chain carries TRBV7-2 and TRBJ2-7, with TRBD1 identical over 9 bases. Looked up from germline, CDR1 is SGHTA and CDR2 is FQGNSA. There are 15 residues in the CDR3. The V and J ends lost 5 bases and 2 bases, in that order; junction bases with no gene match: 7. CDR3 DNA sequence: TGTGCCAGCAGCCCAATGGGACAGGGAACCTACGAGCAGTACTTC. It codes for CASSPMGQGTYEQYF.

The chain links TRBV2 to TRBJ1-5, with D unresolved. CDR3 length equals 14 residues. V was cut by 7 bases and J by 0 bases, with 10 bases left in between. Per the germline V gene, CDR1 is SNHLY and CDR2 is FYNNEI. CDR3 region: CASKSAYSNQPQHF. Here the CDR3 DNA reads TGTGCCAGCAAGTCAGCTTATAGCAATCAGCCCCAGCATTTT.

This chain joins TRBV28 and TRBJ1-5; D remains unclear. V lost 2 bases, J lost 5 bases, and 7 bases lay in between. Germline V lookup: CDR1 MDHEN, CDR2 SYDVKM. This CDR3 has 13 amino acids. CDR3 sequence (DNA): TGTGCCAGCAGTTTAGGGCAGGATCAGCCCCAGCATTTT. Protein sequence: CASSLGQDQPQHF.

The chain couples TRBV5-1 to TRBJ2-2, with TRBD1 identical over 8 bases. Germline loops: CDR1 SGHRS, CDR2 YFSETQ. The CDR3 is made up of 14 amino acids. The V segment lost 4 bases and the J segment 6 bases; nucleotides outside the gene matches: 5. Here the CDR3 reads CASSDRGYPGELFF. The CDR3 bases are TGCGCCAGCAGCGACAGGGGTTATCCCGGGGAGCTGTTTTTT.

The CDR3: CASRGLYPYEQYF. DNA of the CDR3: TGTGCCAGTAGAGGGCTATACCCTTACGAGCAGTACTTC. The chain uses TRBV19 and TRBJ2-7; the D is unclear. The germline V gene has CDR1 LNHDA and CDR2 SQIVND (reference sequence). The CDR3 has 13 amino acids. V was cut by 6 bases and J by 4 bases, with 13 bases left in between.

This clone has only a few counts. This CDR3 is also generated by other DNA sequences in the sample. The CDR3 coding sequence is TGTGCCAGCAGCTGGACATCAGGTCCCGGGGAGCTGTTTTTT. This encodes CASSWTSGPGELFF. The chain combines TRBV5-6 with TRBJ2-2; a possible D gene is TRBD1 (5 bases). Germline CDR1 is SGHDT and CDR2 is YYEEEE. CDR3 length: 14 residues. Trimming left V 3 bases short and J 6 bases short, with 12 bases between.

This clone was detected once. The chain links TRBV18 to TRBJ2-5; no firm D call. The CDR3 totals 14 residues. V shed 1 base and J shed 1 base, with 7 bases lying between them. Germline V gene lookup returns CDR1 KGHSH and CDR2 LQKENI. CDR3: CASSPQSAQETQYF. CDR3 DNA sequence: TGTGCCAGCTCACCACAATCCGCCCAAGAGACCCAGTACTTC.

This chain joins TRBV11-2 and TRBJ2-4, with D uncertain. Germline V lookup: CDR1 SGHAT, CDR2 FQNNGV. The V and J ends lost 5 bases and 0 bases respectively, with 8 bases between them. There are 14 residues in the CDR3. The CDR3 here is CASSPDLAKNIQYF. CDR3 in DNA: TGTGCCAGCAGCCCCGACCTAGCCAAAAACATTCAGTACTTC.

The rearrangement links TRBV5-4 to TRBJ1-4; the match to TRBD1 covers 8 bases. The junction had 8 bases not matched to a gene; V was cut back by 0 bases and J by 7 bases. Germline lookup yields CDR1 SGHNT and CDR2 YYREEE (reference sequence). There are 16 residues in the CDR3. In DNA, the CDR3 is TGTGCCAGCAGCTTGGCGTCGACAGGGGACCCTGAAAAACTGTTTTTT. This translates into CASSLASTGDPEKLFF.

The chain joins TRBV30 to TRBJ1-2; D ambiguous. V lost 2 bases and J lost 8, with 15 bases in between. Looked up from germline, CDR1 is GTSNPN and CDR2 is SVGIG (reference sequence). The CDR3 runs 13 residues. This chain's CDR3 is CAWSITLIGGYTF. Written as DNA, the CDR3 is TGTGCCTGGAGTATTACGTTAATCGGGGGCTACACCTTC.

The V call is TRBV28, the J call TRBJ2-7, with D tentatively TRBD1 (6 bases). From germline, CDR1 is MDHEN and CDR2 SYDVKM. This CDR3 is built from 15 residues. V gave up 5 bases and J gave up 9 bases, with 23 bases separating them. CDR3 in DNA: TGTGCCAGCAGTACTGGACAGCTCACCCTCCAGGGGCAGTACTTC. This gives the protein CASSTGQLTLQGQYF.

The rearrangement links TRBV6-5 to TRBJ2-1; D not resolved. Trimming took 2 bases from V and 9 from J, leaving 11 bases between them. The CDR3 runs to 13 residues. Germline V gives CDR1 MNHEY, CDR2 SVGAGI. CDR3 DNA sequence: TGTGCCAGCAGTTACGGTCTCGCGATTGAGCAGTTCTTC. As protein: CASSYGLAIEQFF.

The CDR3 DNA reads as TGTGCCAGCAGTGAAAACCCGGCTTACACAGATACGCAGTATTTT. It is translated as CASSENPAYTDTQYF. The chain has TRBV6-1 and TRBJ2-3; D is unclear. The CDR3 has 15 amino acids. The V end lost 2 bases, the J end lost 2 bases, and 11 bases lay between the germline ends. Germline V gene data show CDR1 as MNHNS and CDR2 as SASEGT.

The V and J genes are TRBV2 and TRBJ2-7; 11 bases line up with TRBD2. Losses at the gene ends were 4 bases for V and 4 bases for J; bases not matched to a gene: 3. Germline V gene sequence: CDR1 SNHLY, CDR2 FYNNEI. The CDR3 extends over 14 amino acids. The CDR3 coding sequence is TGTGCCAGCAGTGTCCTAGCGGGAGGTTACGAGCAGTACTTC. This sequence encodes CASSVLAGGYEQYF.

The chain joins TRBV6-5 to TRBJ2-1; possible D gene TRBD1, 6 bases. CDR1 is MNHEY and CDR2 is SVGAGI in the germline V gene. The V gene lost 6 bases and the J gene lost 4 bases, with 16 bases spanning the gap. This CDR3 is 15 amino acids long. DNA of the CDR3: TGTGCCAGCAGAAGACAGGTAGGGGTTTACAATGAGCAGTTCTTC. Translated: CASRRQVGVYNEQFF.